This T cell receptor beta chain came from a study of CD8+ T cells in alopecia areata. Background on the study: A 6-month period off drug followed tofacitinib, which lasted 6 to 18 months. Study outcomes and limitations: Researchers reported that TCR sharing among patients proved less clear than in mice, possibly HLA-linked.

It was from PBMCs that CD4+ and CD8+ T cells were sorted. This clone was counted a few times. Its antigen is undetermined. Sequencing relied on a cDNA template that was reverse transcribed from extracted RNA. TCRdb's table, derived via immunoSEQ multiplex PCR, lists solely in-frame clones and lacks some. The data hold about 190,000 clones, with over 50% observed a single time. The receptor comes from a human donor with alopecia areata. This specimen consisted of CD4+ T cells sorted from blood, obtained at week 0.

The CDR3 DNA is TGCGCCAGCAGCTTGGACGGGCGAAAGCCTGCTAACTATGGCTACACCTTC. Translation: CASSLDGRKPANYGYTF. The rearrangement uses TRBV5-1 and TRBJ1-2; unclear D gene. With 0 bases removed from V and 0 bases from J, the gap between germline ends came to 15 bases. Germline V gene lookup returns CDR1 SGHRS and CDR2 YFSETQ. The CDR3 has 17 residues.